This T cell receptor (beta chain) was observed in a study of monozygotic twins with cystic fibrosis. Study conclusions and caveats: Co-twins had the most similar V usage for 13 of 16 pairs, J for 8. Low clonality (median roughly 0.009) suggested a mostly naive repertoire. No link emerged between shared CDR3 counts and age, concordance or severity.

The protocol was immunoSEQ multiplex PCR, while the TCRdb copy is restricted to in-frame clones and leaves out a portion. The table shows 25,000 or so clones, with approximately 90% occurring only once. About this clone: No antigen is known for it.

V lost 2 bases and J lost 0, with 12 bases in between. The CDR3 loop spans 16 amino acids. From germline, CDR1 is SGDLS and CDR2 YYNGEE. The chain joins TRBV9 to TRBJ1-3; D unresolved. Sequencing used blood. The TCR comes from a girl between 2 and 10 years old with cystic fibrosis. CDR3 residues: CASSVTSRSSGNTIYF. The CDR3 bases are TGTGCCAGCAGCGTCACCTCTCGAAGCTCTGGAAACACCATATATTTT. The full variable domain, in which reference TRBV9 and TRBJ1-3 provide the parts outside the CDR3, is DSGVTQTPKHLITATGQRVTLRCSPRSGDLSVYWYQQSLDQGLQFLIQYYNGEERAKGNILERFSAQQFPDLHSELNLSSLELGDSALYFCASSVTSRSSGNTIYFGEGSWLTVV.